These 3 T cell receptor beta chains were sequenced from one sample in a study of cytomegalovirus exposure and HLA in healthy donors. 13 Jbeta primers and 60 Vbeta primers were used for the PCR. Profiled with immunoSEQ multiplex PCR; TCRdb holds only in-frame clones, not every one. The sample consists of 95,000 to 150,000 clones, 74% of them appearing once. Material: PBMCs. The receptors come from a woman aged 50 to 65 in good health and CMV-seropositive.

As DNA, the CDR3 is TGTGCCAGGCGGACGGGACAGATAAACACCGGGGAGCTGTTTTTT. As protein: CARRTGQINTGELFF. This chain connects TRBV2 to TRBJ2-2; 7 positions agree with TRBD1. The CDR3 is 15 residues long. Trimming at V came to 9 bases and at J to 2 bases, leaving 9 bases not matched to a gene. Germline V gives CDR1 SNHLY, CDR2 FYNNEI.

V gene TRBV11-2 combines with J gene TRBJ2-3; 9 nucleotides agree with TRBD2. Trimming cost V 2 bases and J 4 bases; bases outside gene matches: 10. This CDR3 has 17 amino acids. Germline assignment: CDR1 SGHAT and CDR2 FQNNGV. The CDR3 DNA reads as TGTGCCAGCAGCTTACGTAGTGGGCGGGGGGGCGCAGATACGCAGTATTTT. This translates into CASSLRSGRGGADTQYF.

This chain uses TRBV5-1 with TRBJ2-5; D may be TRBD2 (5 bases). Germline V CDR1 and CDR2: SGHRS, YFSETQ. The CDR3 totals 13 residues. Trimming stripped 4 bases from V and 0 bases from J, with 7 bases between. This chain's CDR3 is CASSPGNQETQYF. The CDR3 region has the DNA TGCGCCAGCAGCCCCGGGAACCAAGAGACCCAGTACTTC.